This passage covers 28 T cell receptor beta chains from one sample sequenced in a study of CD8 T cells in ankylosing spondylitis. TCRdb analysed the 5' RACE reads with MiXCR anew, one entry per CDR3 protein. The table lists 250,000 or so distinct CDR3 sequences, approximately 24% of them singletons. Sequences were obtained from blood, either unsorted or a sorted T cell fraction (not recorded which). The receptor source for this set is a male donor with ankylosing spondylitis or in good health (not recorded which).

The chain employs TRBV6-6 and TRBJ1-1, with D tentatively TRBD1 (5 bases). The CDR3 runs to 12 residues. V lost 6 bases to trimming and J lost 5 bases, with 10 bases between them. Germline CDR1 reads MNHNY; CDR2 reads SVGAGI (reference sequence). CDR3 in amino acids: CASSTGGTEAFF. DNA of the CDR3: TGTGCCAGCAGCACCGGGGGAACTGAAGCTTTCTTT.

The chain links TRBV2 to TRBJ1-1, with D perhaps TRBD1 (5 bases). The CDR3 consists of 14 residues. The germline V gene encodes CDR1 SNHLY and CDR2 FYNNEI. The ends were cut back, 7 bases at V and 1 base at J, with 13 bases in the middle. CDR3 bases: TGTGCCAGCACGCTTAGGGGCAGGAACACTGAAGCTTTCTTT. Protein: CASTLRGRNTEAFF.

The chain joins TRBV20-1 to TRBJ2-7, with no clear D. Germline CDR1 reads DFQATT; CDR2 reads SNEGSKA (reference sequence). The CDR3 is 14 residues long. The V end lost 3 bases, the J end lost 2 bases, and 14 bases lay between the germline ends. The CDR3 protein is CSASGQLDTYEQYF. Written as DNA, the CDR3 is TGCAGTGCTAGTGGCCAGTTAGACACCTACGAGCAGTACTTC.

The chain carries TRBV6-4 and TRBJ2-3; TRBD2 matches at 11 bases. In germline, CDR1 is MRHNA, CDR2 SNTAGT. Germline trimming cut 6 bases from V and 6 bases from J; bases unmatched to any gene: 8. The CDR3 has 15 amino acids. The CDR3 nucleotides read TGTGCCAGCAGCGCCGGGACTAGCGGATCTGATACGCAGTATTTT. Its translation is CASSAGTSGSDTQYF.

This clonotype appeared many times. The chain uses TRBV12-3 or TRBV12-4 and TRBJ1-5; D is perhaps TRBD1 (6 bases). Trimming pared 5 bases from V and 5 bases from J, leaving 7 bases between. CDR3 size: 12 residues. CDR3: CASSQGYQPQHF. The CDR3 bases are TGTGCCAGCAGTCAGGGGTATCAGCCCCAGCATTTT.

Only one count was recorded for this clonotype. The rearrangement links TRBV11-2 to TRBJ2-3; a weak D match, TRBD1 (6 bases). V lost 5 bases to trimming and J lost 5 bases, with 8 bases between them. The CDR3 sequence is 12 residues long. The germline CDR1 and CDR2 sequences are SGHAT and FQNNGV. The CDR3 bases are TGTGCCAGCAGCCGGACAGTAGATACGCAGTATTTT. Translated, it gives CASSRTVDTQYF.

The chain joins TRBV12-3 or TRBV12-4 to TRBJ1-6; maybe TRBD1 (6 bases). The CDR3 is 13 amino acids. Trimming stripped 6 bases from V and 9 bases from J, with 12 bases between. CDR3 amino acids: CASRRGARSPLHF. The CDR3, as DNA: TGTGCCAGCAGGCGGGGGGCTCGTTCACCCCTCCACTTT.

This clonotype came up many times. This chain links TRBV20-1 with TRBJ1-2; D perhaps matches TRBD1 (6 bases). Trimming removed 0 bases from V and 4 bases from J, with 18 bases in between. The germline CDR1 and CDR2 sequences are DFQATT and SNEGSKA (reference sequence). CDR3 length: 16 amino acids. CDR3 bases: TGCAGTGCTAGAGATCCGACCGGGGGCGCGATCTATGGCTACACCTTC. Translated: CSARDPTGGAIYGYTF.

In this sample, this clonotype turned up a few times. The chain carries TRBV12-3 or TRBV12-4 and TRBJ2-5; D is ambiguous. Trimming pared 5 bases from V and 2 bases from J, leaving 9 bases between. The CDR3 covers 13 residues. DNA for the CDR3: TGTGCCAGCAGTCTTCGAGAGCAAGAGACCCAGTACTTC. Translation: CASSLREQETQYF.

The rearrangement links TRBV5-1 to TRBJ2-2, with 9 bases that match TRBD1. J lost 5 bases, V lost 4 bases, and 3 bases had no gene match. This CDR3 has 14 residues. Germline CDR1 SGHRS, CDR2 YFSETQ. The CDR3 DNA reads TGCGCCAGCAGCACGACAGGGGGGACCGGGGAGCTGTTTTTT. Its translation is CASSTTGGTGELFF.

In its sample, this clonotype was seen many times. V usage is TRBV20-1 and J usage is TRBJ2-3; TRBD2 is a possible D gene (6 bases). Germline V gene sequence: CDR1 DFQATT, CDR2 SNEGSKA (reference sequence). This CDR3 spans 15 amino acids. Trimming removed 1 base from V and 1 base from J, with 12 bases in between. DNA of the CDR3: TGCAGTGCTAGAGTGGGGGGATCGGGCACAGATACGCAGTATTTT. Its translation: CSARVGGSGTDTQYF.

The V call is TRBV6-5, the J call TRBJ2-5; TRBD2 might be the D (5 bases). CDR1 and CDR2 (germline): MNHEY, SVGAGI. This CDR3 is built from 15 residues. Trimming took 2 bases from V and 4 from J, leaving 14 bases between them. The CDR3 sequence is CASSYDLAGAETQYF. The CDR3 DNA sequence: TGTGCCAGCAGTTACGATTTGGCGGGTGCAGAGACCCAGTACTTC.

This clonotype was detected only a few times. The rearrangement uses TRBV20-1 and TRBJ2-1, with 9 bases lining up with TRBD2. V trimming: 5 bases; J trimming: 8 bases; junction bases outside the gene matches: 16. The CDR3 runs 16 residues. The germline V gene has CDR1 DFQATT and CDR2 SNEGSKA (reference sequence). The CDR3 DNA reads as TGCAGTGCTGCCCACTTGGCGGGGGGGTTGAGGGATGAGCAGTTCTTC. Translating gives CSAAHLAGGLRDEQFF.

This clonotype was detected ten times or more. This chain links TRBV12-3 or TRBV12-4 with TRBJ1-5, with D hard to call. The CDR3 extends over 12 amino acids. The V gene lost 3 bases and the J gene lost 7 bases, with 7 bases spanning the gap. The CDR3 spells CASSFYRQPQHF. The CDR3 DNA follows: TGTGCCAGCAGTTTTTACCGACAGCCCCAGCATTTT.

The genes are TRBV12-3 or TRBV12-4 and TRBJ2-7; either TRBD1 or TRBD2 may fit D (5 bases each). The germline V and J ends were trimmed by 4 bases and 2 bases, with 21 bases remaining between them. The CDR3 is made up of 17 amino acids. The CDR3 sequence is CASSSPPGPKRTYEQYF. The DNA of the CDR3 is TGTGCCAGCAGTTCTCCACCGGGACCCAAGAGAACCTACGAGCAGTACTTC.

CDR3 sequence: CASSVGVPSSYEQYF. CDR3 DNA: TGTGCCAGCAGTGTAGGTGTTCCGAGCTCCTACGAGCAGTACTTC. The chain joins TRBV2 to TRBJ2-7; the D is unclear. V dropped 4 bases and J dropped 0 bases, with 13 bases sitting between them. Germline-derived CDR1 and CDR2 are SNHLY and FYNNEI. The CDR3 contains 15 residues.

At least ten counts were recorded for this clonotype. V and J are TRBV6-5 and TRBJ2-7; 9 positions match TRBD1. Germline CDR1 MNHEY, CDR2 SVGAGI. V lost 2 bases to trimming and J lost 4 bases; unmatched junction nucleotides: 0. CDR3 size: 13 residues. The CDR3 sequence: CASSYDRGYEQYF. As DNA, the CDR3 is TGTGCCAGCAGTTACGACAGGGGGTACGAGCAGTACTTC.

CDR3 in amino acids: CAISEVFETQYF. CDR3 sequence (DNA): TGTGCCATCAGTGAGGTGTTTGAGACCCAGTACTTC. J is TRBJ2-5 and V is TRBV10-3; the D is unclear. The CDR3 contains 12 residues. V was trimmed by 2 bases and J by 5 bases, leaving 6 bases between them. CDR1 is ENHRY and CDR2 is SYGVKD in the germline V gene.

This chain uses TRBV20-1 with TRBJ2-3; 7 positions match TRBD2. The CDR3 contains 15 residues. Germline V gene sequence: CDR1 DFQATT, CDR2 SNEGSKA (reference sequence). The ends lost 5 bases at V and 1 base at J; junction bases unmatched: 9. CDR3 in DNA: TGCAGTGCTCGAATGACTAGCTCCGGCACAGATACGCAGTATTTT. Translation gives CSARMTSSGTDTQYF.

CDR3 coding DNA: TGCAGTGCTAGGGGGTCGTTCATGAACACTGAAGCTTTCTTT. This gives the protein CSARGSFMNTEAFF. The J gene is TRBJ1-1, the V gene TRBV20-1; D gene unclear. Trimming pared 3 bases from V and 0 bases from J, leaving 11 bases between. CDR3 length: 14 amino acids. Germline V gene data show CDR1 as DFQATT and CDR2 as SNEGSKA (reference sequence).

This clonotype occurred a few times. In DNA, the CDR3 is TGCAGTGCTAGCGTCCCGAGGGAGAACACTGAAGCTTTCTTT. Translation gives CSASVPRENTEAFF. The chain is built from TRBV20-1 and TRBJ1-1; D not resolved. This CDR3 region has 14 residues. V was cut by 3 bases and J by 1 base, with 12 bases left in between. Germline V gene data show CDR1 as DFQATT and CDR2 as SNEGSKA (reference sequence).

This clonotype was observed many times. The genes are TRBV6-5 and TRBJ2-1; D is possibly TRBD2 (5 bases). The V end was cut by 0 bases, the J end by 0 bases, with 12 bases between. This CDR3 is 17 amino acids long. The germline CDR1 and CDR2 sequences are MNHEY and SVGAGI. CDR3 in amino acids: CASSYSAPGTSYNEQFF. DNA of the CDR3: TGTGCCAGCAGTTACTCAGCCCCGGGAACCTCCTACAATGAGCAGTTCTTC.

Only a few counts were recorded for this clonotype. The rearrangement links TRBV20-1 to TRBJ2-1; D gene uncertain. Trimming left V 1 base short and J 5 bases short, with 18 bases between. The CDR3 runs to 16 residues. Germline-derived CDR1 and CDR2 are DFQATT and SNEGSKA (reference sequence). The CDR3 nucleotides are TGCAGTGCTAGAGTTTTTAGAAGCGCCGATCACAATGAGCAGTTCTTC. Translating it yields CSARVFRSADHNEQFF.

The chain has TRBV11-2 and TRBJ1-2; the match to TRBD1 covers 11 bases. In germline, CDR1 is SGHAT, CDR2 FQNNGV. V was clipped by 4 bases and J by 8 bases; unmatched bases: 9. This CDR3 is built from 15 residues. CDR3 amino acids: CASSSPRDRGYGYTF. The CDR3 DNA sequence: TGTGCCAGCAGCTCGCCCCGGGACAGGGGGTACGGCTACACCTTC. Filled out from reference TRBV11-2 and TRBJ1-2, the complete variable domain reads EAGVAQSPRYKIIEKRQSVAFWCNPISGHATLYWYQQILGQGPKLLIQFQNNGVVDDSQLPKDRFSAERLKGVDSTLKIQPAKLEDSAVYLCASSSPRDRGYGYTFGSGTRLTVV.

Here the CDR3 DNA reads TGCAGCGTTGATGCTAGCGGGGGTTCGAACACCGGGGAGCTGTTTTTT. Protein sequence: CSVDASGGSNTGELFF. The rearrangement joins TRBV29-1 to TRBJ2-2; 10 bases line up with TRBD2. The germline V gene encodes CDR1 SQVTM and CDR2 ANQGSEA. With 3 bases clipped from V and 0 bases from J, the junction kept 4 bases outside the gene matches. The length of the CDR3 is 16 residues.

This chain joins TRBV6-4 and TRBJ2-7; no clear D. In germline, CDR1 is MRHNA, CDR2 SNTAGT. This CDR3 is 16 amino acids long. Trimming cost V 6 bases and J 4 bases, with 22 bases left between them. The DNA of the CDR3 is TGTGCCAGCAGCGTCCCTCTCCCGGTGTCGGATTACGAGCAGTACTTC. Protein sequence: CASSVPLPVSDYEQYF.

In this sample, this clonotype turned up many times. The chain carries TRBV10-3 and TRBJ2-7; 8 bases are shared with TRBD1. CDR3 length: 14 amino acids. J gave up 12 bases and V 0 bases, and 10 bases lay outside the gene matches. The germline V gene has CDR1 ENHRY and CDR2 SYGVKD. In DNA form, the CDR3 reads TGTGCCATCAGTGAGTCTCCGGGACAGGCCCCGGGGTACTTC. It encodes CAISESPGQAPGYF.

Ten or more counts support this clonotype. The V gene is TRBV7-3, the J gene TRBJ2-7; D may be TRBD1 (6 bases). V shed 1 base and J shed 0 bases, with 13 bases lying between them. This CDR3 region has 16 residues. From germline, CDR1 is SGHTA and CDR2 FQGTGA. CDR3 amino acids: CASSLNRAGLSYEQYF. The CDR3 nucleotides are TGTGCCAGCAGCTTAAACAGGGCCGGCCTCTCCTACGAGCAGTACTTC.